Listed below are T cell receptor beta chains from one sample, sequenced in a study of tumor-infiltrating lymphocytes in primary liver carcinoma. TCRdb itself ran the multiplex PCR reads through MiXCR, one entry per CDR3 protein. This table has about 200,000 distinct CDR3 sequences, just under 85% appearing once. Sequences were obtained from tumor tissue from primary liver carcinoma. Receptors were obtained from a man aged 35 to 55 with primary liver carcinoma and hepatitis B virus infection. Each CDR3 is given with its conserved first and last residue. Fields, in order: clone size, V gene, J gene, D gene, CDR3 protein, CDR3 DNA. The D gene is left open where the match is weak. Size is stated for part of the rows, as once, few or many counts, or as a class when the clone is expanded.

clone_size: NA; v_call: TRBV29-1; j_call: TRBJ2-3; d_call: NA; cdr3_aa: CSAQAEEGQPQYF; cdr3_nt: TGCAGCGCGCAGGCAGAGGAAGGCCAGCCCCAGTATTTT
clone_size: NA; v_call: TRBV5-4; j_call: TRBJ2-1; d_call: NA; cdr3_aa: CASGLDGQPSYNEQFF; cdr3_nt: TGTGCCAGCGGCTTGGACGGTCAGCCCTCCTACAATGAGCAGTTCTTC
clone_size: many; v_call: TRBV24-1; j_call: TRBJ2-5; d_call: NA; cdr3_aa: CATGMGAQETQYF; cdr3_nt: TGTGCCACCGGTATGGGGGCCCAAGAGACCCAGTACTTC
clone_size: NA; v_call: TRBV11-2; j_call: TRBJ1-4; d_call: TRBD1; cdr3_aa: CASSLGQGTEKLSF; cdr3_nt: TGTGCCAGCAGCCTCGGACAGGGGACGGAAAAACTGTCTTTT
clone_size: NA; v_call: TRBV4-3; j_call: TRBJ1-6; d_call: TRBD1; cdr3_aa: CASSSWDRGSNSPLRF; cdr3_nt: TGTGCCAGCAGTTCCTGGGACAGGGGAAGCAATTCACCCCTCCGCTTT
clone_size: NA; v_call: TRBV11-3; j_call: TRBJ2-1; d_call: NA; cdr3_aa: CASTLGVSNNKQFF; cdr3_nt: TGTGCCAGCACCTTAGGCGTCTCGAACAATAAGCAGTTTTTC
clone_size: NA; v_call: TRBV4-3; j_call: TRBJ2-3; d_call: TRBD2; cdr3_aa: CVSSQDLPSVTSGIADTQYF; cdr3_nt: TGCGTCAGCAGCCAAGATCTTCCCTCCGTAACTAGCGGGATAGCAGATACGCAGTATTTT
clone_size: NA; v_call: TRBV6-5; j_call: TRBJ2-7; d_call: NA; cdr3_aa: CVSSCKGPATSIPNEQYF; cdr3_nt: TGTGTCAGCAGTTGCAAGGGCCCTGCCACTTCGATACCCAACGAGCAGTACTTC
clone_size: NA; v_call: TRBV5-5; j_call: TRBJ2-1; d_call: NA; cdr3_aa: CASSLGVGTVNAQFF; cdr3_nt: TGTGCCAGCAGCTTGGGTGTAGGTACAGTCAATGCGCAGTTCTTC
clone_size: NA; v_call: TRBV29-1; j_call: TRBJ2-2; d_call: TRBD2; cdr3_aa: CSVGTSSVNTRELFF; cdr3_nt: TGCAGCGTTGGGACTAGCTCGGTGAACACCAGGGAGCTGTTTTTT
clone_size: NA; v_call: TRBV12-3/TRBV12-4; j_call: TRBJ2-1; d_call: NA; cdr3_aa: CASSLSDRGGHFF; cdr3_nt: TGTGCCAGCAGTTTATCCGACAGGGGAGGGCATTTCTTC
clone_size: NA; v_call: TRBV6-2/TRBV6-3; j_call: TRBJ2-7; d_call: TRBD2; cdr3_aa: CASRLPGGTYEQYF; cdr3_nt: TGTGCCAGTAGACTACCGGGAGGGACCTACGAGCAGTACTTC
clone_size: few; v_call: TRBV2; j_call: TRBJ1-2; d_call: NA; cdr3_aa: CASGGTRYTF; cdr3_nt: TGTGCCAGCGGAGGGACACGCTACACCTTC
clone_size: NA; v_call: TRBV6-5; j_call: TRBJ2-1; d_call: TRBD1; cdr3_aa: CASSDKTGTQQFF; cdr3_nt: TGTGCCAGCAGCGACAAGACAGGGACCCAGCAGTTCTTC
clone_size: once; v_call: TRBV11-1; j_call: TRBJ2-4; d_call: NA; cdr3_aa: CASSFPRTSGTNNIQYF; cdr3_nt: TGTGCCAGCAGCTTTCCCCGGACAAGCGGTACCAACAACATTCAGTACTTC
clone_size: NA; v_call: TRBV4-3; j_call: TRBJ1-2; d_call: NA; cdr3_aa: CANSQEGNYGYTF; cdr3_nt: TGTGCCAACAGCCAAGAGGGCAACTATGGCTACACCTTC
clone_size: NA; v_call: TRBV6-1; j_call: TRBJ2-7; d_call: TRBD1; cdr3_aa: CASTPRSGQGSNEQYF; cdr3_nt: TGTGCCAGTACCCCACGCTCGGGACAGGGCTCCAACGAGCAGTACTTC
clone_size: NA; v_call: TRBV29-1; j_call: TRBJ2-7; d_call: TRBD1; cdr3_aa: CSVTAETGNDEHYF; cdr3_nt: TGCAGCGTCACGGCTGAGACAGGGAACGACGAGCATTACTTC
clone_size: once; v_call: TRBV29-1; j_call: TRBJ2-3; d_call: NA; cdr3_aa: CSVSNNTDRQYF; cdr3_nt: TGCAGCGTTTCCAACAACACAGATAGGCAGTATTTT
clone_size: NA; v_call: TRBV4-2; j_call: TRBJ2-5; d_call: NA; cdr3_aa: CASGHVQPDVQETQYF; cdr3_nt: TGTGCCAGCGGCCACGTTCAGCCGGACGTACAAGAGACCCAGTACTTC
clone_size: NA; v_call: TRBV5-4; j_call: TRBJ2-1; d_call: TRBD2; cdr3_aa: CTSAMACGSGYNEQFF; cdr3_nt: TGTACCAGCGCCATGGCGTGCGGGAGTGGTTACAATGAGCAGTTCTTC
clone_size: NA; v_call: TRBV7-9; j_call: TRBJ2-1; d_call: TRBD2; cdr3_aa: CGSSFKGAGGHYNEQFF; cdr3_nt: TGTGGCAGCAGCTTTAAGGGAGCGGGAGGGCACTACAATGAGCAGTTCTTC
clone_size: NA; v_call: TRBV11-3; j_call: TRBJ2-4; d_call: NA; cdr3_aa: CASNFGVMAKNIQYF; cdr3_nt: TGTGCCAGCAACTTCGGGGTGATGGCCAAAAACATTCAGTACTTT
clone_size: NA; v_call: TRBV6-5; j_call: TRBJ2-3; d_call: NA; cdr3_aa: CVINPGLTGTDTQYF; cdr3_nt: TGTGTCATCAACCCAGGACTAACGGGAACAGATACGCAGTATTTT
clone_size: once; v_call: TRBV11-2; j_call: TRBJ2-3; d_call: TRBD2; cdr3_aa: CVSRRTSGETDTQYF; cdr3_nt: TGTGTCAGCAGAAGGACTAGTGGAGAAACAGATACGCAGTATTTT
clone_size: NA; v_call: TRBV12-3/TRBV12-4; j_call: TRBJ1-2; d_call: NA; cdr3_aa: CSISLTGLVGYTF; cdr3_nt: TGTAGCATCAGTTTAACAGGGCTAGTCGGCTACACCTTC
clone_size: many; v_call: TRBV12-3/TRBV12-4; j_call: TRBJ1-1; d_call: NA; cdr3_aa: CASSPIGTEAFF; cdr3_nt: TGTGCCAGCAGCCCGATTGGCACTGAAGCTTTCTTT
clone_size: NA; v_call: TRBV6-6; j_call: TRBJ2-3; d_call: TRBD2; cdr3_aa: CASSLSGRGVDTQSF; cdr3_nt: TGTGCCAGCAGCCTTAGCGGGAGGGGGGTAGATACGCAGTCTTTT
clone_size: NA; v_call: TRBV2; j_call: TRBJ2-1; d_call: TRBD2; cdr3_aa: CAGIQRLADFNEQFF; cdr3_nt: TGTGCCGGCATCCAAAGACTAGCGGACTTCAATGAGCAGTTCTTC
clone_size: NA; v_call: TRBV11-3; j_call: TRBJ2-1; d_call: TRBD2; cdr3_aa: CVTSLGIAGGRSGQFF; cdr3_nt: TGTGTCACCAGCTTAGGTATAGCGGGAGGGCGAAGTGGGCAGTTCTTC
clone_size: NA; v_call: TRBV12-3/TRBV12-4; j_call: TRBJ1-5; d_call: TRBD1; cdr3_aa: CASSRQGRNQPKHF; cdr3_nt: TGTGCCAGCAGTCGACAGGGTCGCAATCAGCCCAAGCATTTC
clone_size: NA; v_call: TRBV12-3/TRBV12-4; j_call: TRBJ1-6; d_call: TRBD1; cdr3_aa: CASSRDRRVGSPLHF; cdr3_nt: TGTGCCAGTAGCCGGGACAGGAGAGTAGGGTCACCCCTCCACTTT
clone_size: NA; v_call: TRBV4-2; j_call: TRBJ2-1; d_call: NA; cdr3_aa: CASRATRDYEQFF; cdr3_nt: TGTGCCAGCAGAGCAACGCGGGACTATGAGCAGTTCTTC
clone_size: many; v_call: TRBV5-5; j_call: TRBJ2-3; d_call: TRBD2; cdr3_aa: CASSLDSGTRTDTQYF; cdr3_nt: TGTGCCAGCAGCCTCGATAGCGGGACCCGCACAGATACGCAGTATTTT
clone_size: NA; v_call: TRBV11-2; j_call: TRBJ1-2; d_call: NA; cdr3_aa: CASSIDSVAYSRDYTF; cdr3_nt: TGTGCCAGCAGCATAGATTCGGTAGCCTATTCTCGAGACTATACCTTC
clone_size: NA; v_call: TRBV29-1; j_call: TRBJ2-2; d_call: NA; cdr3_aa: CSVSPNTRELFF; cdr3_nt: TGCAGCGTTTCGCCGAACACCAGGGAGCTGTTTTTT
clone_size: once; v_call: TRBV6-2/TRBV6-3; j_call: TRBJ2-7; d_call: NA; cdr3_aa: CASSFDTSYELYF; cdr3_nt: TGTGCCAGCAGTTTCGACACCTCCTACGAGCTGTACTTC
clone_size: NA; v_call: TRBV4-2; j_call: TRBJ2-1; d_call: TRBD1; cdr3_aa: CASNRTGGQGNNEQFF; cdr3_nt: TGTGCCAGCAACCGCACCGGGGGACAGGGGAACAATGAGCAGTTCTTC
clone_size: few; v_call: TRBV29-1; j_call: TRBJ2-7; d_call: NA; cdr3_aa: CNVGGLGGSRYEQYF; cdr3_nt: TGCAACGTCGGGGGGCTTGGGGGCAGTAGGTACGAGCAGTACTTC
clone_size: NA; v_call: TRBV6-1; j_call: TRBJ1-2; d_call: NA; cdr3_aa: CASSVTLGAGHGYTF; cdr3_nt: TGTGCCAGCAGTGTTACACTCGGGGCAGGTCATGGCTACACCTTC
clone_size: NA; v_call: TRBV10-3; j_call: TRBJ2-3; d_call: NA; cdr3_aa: CAISGSTESDTQYF; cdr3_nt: TGTGCTATCAGTGGGTCGACAGAGTCAGATACGCAGTATTTT